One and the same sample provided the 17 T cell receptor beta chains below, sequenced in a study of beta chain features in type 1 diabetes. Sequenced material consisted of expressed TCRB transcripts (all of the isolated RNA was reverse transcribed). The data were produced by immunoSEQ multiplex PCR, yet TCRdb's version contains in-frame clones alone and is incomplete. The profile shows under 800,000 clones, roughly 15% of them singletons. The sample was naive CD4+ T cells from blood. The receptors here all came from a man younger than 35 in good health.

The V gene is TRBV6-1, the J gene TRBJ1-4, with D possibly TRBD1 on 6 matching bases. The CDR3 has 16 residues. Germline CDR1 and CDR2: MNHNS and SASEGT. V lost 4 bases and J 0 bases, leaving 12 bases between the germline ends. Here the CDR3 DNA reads TGTGCCAGCAGTGTGGGGGGGGCTGCAACTAATGAAAAACTGTTTTTT. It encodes CASSVGGAATNEKLFF.

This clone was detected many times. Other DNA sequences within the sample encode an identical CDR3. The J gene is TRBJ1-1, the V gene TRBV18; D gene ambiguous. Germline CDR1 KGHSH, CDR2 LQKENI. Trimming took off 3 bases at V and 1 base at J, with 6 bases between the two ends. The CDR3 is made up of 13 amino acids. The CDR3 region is CASSPSGNTEAFF. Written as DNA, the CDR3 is TGTGCCAGCTCACCTTCCGGGAACACTGAAGCTTTCTTT.

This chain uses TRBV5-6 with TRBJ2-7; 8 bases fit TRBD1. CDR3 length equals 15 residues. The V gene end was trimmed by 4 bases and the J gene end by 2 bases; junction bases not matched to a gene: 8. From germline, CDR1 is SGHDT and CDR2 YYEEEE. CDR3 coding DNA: TGTGCCAGCAGCCCCTTGCGGGACAGGACCTACGAGCAGTACTTC. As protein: CASSPLRDRTYEQYF.

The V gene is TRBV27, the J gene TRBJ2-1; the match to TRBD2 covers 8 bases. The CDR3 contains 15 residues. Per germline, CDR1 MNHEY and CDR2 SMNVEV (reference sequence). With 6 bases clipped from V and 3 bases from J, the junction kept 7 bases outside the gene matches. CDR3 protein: CASRKKSGSYNEQFF. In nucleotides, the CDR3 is TGTGCCAGCAGAAAAAAAAGCGGGAGCTACAATGAGCAGTTCTTC.

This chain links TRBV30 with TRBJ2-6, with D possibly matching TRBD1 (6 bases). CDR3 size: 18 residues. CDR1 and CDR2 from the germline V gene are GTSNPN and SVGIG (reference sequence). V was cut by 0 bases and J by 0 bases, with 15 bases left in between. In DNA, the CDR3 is TGTGCCTGGAGTGTTTCCGCAGGGGCACTCTCTGGGGCCAACGTCCTGACTTTC. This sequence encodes CAWSVSAGALSGANVLTF.

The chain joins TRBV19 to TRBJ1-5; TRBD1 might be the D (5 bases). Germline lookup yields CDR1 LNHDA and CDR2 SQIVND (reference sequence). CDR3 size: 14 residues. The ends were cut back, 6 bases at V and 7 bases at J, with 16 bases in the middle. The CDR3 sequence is CASRIGTGNQPQHF. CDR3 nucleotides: TGTGCCAGTAGAATCGGGACGGGGAACCAGCCCCAGCATTTT.

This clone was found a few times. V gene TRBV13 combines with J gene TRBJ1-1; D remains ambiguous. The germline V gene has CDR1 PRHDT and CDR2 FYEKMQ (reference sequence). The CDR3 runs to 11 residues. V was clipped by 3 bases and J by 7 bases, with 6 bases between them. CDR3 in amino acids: CASSFRFEAFF. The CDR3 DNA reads TGTGCCAGCAGCTTCAGATTTGAAGCTTTCTTT.

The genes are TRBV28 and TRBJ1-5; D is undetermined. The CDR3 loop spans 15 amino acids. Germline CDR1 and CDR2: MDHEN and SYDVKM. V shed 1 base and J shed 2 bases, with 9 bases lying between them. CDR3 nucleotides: TGTGCCAGCAGTTTATTTAGGTGGCGCAATCAGCCCCAGCATTTT. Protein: CASSLFRWRNQPQHF.

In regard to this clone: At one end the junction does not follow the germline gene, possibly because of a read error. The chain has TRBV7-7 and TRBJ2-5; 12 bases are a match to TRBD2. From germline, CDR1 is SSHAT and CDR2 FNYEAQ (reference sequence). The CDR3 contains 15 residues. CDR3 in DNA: TGTGCTAGCAGCTCAGGACTAGCGGGGAGAGAGACCCAGTACTTC. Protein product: CASSSGLAGRETQYF.

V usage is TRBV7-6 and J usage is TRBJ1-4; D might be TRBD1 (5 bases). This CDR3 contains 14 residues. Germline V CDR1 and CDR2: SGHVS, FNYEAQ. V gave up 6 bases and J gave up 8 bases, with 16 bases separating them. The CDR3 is CASRLGSQAEKLFF. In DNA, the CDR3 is TGTGCCAGCAGGCTCGGATCACAGGCGGAAAAACTGTTTTTT.

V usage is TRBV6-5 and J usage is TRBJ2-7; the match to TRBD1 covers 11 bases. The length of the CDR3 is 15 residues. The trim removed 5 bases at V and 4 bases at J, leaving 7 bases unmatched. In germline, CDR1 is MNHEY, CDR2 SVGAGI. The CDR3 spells CASSTWDRGVYEQYF. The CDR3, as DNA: TGTGCCAGCAGTACATGGGACAGGGGGGTATACGAGCAGTACTTC.

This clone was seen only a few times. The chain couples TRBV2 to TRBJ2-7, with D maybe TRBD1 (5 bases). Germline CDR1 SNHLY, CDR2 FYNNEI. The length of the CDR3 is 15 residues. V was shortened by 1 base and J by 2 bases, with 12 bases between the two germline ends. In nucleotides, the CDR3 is TGTGCCAGCAGTGAAGAAAACAGGTCCGCCTACGAGCAGTACTTC. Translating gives CASSEENRSAYEQYF.

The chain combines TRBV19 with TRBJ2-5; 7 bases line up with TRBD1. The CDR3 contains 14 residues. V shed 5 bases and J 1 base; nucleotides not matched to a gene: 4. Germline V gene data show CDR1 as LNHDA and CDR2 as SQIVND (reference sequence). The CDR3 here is CASSQGTVQETQYF. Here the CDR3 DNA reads TGTGCCAGTAGTCAAGGGACAGTCCAAGAGACCCAGTACTTC.

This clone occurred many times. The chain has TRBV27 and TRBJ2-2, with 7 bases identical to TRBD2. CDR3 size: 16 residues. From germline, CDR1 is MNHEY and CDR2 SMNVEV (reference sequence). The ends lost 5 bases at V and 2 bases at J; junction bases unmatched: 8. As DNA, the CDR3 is TGTGCCAGCAGTCCACGGGAGGCAGGCAACACCGGGGAGCTGTTTTTT. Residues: CASSPREAGNTGELFF.

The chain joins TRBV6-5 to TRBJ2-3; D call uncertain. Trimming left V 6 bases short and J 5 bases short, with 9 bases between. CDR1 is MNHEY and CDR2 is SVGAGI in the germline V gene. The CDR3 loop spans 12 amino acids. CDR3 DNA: TGTGCCAGCAGCTCGGAGAGAGATACGCAGTATTTT. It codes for CASSSERDTQYF.

As DNA, the CDR3 is TGTGCCAGCCCGGGGACAGGGAACACTGAAGCTTTCTTT. Translating it yields CASPGTGNTEAFF. The chain recombines TRBV28 with TRBJ1-1; 8 nucleotides agree with TRBD1. CDR1 MDHEN and CDR2 SYDVKM come from the germline V gene. The CDR3 totals 13 residues. The ends lost 8 bases at V and 1 base at J; junction bases unmatched: 3.

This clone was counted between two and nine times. CDR3 sequence reads: CASSILGTKGTQYF. In nucleotides, the CDR3 is TGTGCCAGTAGTATCCTCGGGACCAAGGGGACCCAGTACTTC. The chain couples TRBV19 to TRBJ2-5, with D perhaps being TRBD1 or TRBD2 (5 bases each). V was clipped by 3 bases and J by 7 bases, with 15 bases between them. Germline loops: CDR1 LNHDA, CDR2 SQIVND (reference sequence). CDR3 length equals 14 residues.